This TCR beta chain was documented in a study of T-cell reconstitution after alpha-beta-depleted transplantation in children. From germline, CDR1 is DFQATT and CDR2 SNEGSKA (reference sequence). V lost 0 bases, J lost 5 bases, and 13 bases lay in between. The CDR3 sequence is 14 residues long. Using unique molecular identifiers, the investigators prepared the TCRbeta library. TCRdb reanalysed the PCR reads using MiXCR and keeps one entry per CDR3 protein. The sample lists over 100,000 distinct CDR3 sequences, roughly 7.2% occurring once. The study's findings and limits: High day-60 TCRbeta diversity in some patients came from surviving recipient T cells and thymic progenitors. From newly produced T cells came most of the T-cell counts and diversity one year after transplant.

A remark on this clonotype: Its antigen is currently unknown.

The receptor was isolated from a boy aged 2-9 years with acute lymphoblastic leukemia, due to receive a stem cell transplant. Sequenced here: PBMCs, sampled before TCRalphabeta/CD19-depleted stem cell transplant. The chain has TRBV20-1 and TRBJ2-5; the D call may be TRBD1 or TRBD2 (6 bases each). In DNA form, the CDR3 reads TGCAGTGCTAGAGATATAACAGGGAGGGAGACCCAGTACTTC. Translating it yields CSARDITGRETQYF.